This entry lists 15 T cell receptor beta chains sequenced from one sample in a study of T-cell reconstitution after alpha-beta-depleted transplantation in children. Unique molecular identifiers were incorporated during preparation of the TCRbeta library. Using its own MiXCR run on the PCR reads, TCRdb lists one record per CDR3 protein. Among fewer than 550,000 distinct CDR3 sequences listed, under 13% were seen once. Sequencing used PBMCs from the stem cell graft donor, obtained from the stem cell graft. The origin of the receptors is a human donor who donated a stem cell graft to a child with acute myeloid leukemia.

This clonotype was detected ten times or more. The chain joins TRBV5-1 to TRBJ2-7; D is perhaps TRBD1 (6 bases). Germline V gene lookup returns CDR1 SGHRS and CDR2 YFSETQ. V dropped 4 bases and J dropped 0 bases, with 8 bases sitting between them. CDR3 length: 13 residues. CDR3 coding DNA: TGCGCCAGCAGCCAGGGACACTCCTACGAGCAGTACTTC. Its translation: CASSQGHSYEQYF.

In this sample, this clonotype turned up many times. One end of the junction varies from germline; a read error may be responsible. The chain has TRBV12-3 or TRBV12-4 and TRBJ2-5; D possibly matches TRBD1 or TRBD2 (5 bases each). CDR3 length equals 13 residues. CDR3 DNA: TGCGCCAGCAGCTTTGGGGGACAAGAGACCCAGTACTTC. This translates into CASSFGGQETQYF.

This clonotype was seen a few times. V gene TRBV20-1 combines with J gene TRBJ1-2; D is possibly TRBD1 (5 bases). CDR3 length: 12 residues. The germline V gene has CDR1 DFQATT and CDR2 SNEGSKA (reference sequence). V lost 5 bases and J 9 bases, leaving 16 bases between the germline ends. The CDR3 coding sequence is TGCAGTGCTGGGGCGGCTACCGGGAGCTACACCTTC. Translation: CSAGAATGSYTF.

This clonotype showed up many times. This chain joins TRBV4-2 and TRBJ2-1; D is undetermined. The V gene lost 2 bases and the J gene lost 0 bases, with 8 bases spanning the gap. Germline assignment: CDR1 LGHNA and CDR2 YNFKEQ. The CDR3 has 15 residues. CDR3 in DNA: TGTGCCAGCAGCCAATGGGCTCGCTCCTACAATGAGCAGTTCTTC. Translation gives CASSQWARSYNEQFF.

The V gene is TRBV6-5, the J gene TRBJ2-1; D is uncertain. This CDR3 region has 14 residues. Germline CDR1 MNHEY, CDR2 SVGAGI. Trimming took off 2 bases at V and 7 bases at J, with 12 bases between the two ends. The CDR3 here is CASSYDQLLNEQFF. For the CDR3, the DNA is TGTGCCAGCAGTTACGATCAACTATTAAATGAGCAGTTCTTC.

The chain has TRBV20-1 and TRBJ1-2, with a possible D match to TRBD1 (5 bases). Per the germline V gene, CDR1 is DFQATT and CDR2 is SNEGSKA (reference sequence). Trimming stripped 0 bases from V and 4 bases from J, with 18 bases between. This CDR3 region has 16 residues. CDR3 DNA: TGCAGTGCTAGAGATCTCGCCGACAGTATTGCCTATGGCTACACCTTC. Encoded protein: CSARDLADSIAYGYTF.

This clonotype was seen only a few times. CDR3 in DNA: TGTGCCAGCAGCCAAGATCTAGGCGACGAGCAGTACGTC. It specifies CASSQDLGDEQYV. This chain connects TRBV14 to TRBJ2-7; no clear D. The ends were cut back, 0 bases at V and 5 bases at J, with 8 bases in the middle. Germline CDR1 reads SGHDN; CDR2 reads FVKESK. This CDR3 has 13 residues.

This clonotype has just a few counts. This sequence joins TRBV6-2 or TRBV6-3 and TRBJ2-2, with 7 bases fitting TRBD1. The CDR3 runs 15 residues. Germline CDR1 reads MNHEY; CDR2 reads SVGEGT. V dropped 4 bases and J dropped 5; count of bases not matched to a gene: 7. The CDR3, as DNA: TGTGCCAGCAGTTCCGAGGACAGGATAACCGGGGAGCTGTTTTTT. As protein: CASSSEDRITGELFF.

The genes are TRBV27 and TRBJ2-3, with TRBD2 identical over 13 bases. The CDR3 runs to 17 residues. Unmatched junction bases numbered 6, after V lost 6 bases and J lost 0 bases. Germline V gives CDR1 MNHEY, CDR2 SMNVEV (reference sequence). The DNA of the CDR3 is TGTGCCAGCAGACCAGGACTAGCGGGGGCTAGCACAGATACGCAGTATTTT. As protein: CASRPGLAGASTDTQYF.

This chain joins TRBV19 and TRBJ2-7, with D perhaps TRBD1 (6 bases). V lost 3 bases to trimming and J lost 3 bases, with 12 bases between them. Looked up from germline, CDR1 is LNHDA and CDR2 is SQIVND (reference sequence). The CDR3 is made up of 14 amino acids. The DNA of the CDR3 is TGTGCCAGTAGTATGTTGCCAGGGGACTACGAGCAGTACTTC. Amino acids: CASSMLPGDYEQYF.

CDR3 protein: CASSLAEVRQGDLLYGYTF. DNA for the CDR3: TGCGCCAGCAGCTTGGCCGAGGTTCGGCAGGGGGACCTCCTCTATGGCTACACCTTC. The chain has TRBV5-1 and TRBJ1-2; 7 nucleotides align to TRBD1. The CDR3 is 19 residues long. Germline V CDR1 and CDR2: SGHRS, YFSETQ. The V and J ends lost 0 bases and 4 bases, in that order; junction bases with no gene match: 18.

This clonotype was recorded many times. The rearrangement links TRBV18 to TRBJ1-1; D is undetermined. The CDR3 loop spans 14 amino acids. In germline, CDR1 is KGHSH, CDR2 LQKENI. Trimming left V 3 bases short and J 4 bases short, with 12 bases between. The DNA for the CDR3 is TGTGCCAGCTCACCCCGGGCAGGTAGCACTGAAGCTTTCTTT. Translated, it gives CASSPRAGSTEAFF.

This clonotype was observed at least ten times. The CDR3 DNA reads as TGTGCCAGCAGTGAAGCGGGGTGGGGGGACCCCGAGACCCAGTACTTC. Protein product: CASSEAGWGDPETQYF. The gene calls are TRBV6-1 and TRBJ2-5, with TRBD2 as a possible D gene (6 bases). CDR3 size: 16 residues. From germline, CDR1 is MNHNS and CDR2 SASEGT. V was shortened by 0 bases and J by 5 bases, with 16 bases between the two germline ends.

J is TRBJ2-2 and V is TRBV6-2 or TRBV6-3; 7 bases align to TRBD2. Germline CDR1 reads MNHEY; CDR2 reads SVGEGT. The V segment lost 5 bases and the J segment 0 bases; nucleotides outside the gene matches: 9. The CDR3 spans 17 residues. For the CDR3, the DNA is TGTGCCAGCAGTGCTCTAGCGGCCACCGCGAACACCGGGGAGCTGTTTTTT. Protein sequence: CASSALAATANTGELFF.

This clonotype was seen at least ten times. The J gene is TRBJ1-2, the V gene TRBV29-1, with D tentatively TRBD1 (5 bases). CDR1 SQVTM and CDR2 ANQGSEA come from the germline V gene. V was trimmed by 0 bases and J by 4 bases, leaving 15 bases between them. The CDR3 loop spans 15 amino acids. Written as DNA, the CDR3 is TGCAGCGTTGAAGATCTAAGGGGCCAAGGCTATGGCTACACCTTC. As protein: CSVEDLRGQGYGYTF.